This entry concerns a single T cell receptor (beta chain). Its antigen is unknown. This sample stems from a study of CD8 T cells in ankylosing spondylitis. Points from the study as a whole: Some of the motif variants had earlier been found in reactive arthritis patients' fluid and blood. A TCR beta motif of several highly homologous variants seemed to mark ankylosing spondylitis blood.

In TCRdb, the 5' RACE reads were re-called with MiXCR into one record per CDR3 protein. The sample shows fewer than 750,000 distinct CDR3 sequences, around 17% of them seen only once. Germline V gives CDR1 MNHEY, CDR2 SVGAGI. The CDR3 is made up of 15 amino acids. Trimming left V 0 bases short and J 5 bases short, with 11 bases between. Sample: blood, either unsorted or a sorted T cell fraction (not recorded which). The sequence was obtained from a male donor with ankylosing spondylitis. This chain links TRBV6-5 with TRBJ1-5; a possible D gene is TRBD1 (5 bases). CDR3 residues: CASSYSGAGHQPQHF. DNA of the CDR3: TGTGCCAGCAGTTACTCCGGGGCAGGGCATCAGCCCCAGCATTTT.